This passage covers 20 T cell receptor beta chains from one sample sequenced in a study of T cells in Graves' hyperthyroidism and ophthalmopathy. Researchers amplified the TCR beta CDR3 regions from RNA transcripts. When the TCR CDR3 underwent first-round RT-PCR, the HTBI primer set was used. TCRdb reanalysed the multiplex PCR reads using MiXCR and keeps one entry per CDR3 protein. The table includes some 570,000 distinct CDR3 sequences, 14% detected once. The sample consisted of blood. The receptor source for this set is a woman under 30 with Graves' ophthalmopathy.

The V gene is TRBV3-1, the J gene TRBJ2-3; 9 bases map to TRBD1. Germline V gives CDR1 LGHDT, CDR2 YNNKEL (reference sequence). J was trimmed by 5 bases and V by 5 bases; bases with no gene match: 14. CDR3 length: 17 residues. The CDR3 region is CASSVAQGQGFGDTQYF. CDR3 bases: TGTGCCAGCAGCGTAGCGCAGGGACAGGGCTTTGGAGATACGCAGTATTTT.

The chain links TRBV7-2 to TRBJ1-2; unclear D gene. CDR1 and CDR2 from the germline V gene are SGHTA and FQGNSA. V lost 0 bases to trimming and J lost 0 bases, with 20 bases between them. There are 19 residues in the CDR3. In nucleotides, the CDR3 is TGTGCCAGCAGCTTAGCCGCTTATTCCAGCAGGCAAGCTAACTATGGCTACACCTTC. It encodes CASSLAAYSSRQANYGYTF.

This clonotype was counted at least ten times. The chain links TRBV9 to TRBJ2-5; the D is unclear. With 3 bases removed from V and 2 bases from J, the gap between germline ends came to 20 bases. Germline CDR1 SGDLS, CDR2 YYNGEE. The CDR3 has 17 residues. The CDR3 region is CASSALSGRPLQETQYF. In DNA form, the CDR3 reads TGTGCCAGCAGCGCCCTGTCGGGCCGGCCTTTACAAGAGACCCAGTACTTC. Supplemented by reference TRBV9 and TRBJ2-5, the full variable domain reads DSGVTQTPKHLITATGQRVTLRCSPRSGDLSVYWYQQSLDQGLQFLIQYYNGEERAKGNILERFSAQQFPDLHSELNLSSLELGDSALYFCASSALSGRPLQETQYFGPGTRLLVL.

This clonotype came up many times. This chain uses TRBV6-1 with TRBJ2-7, with 8 bases lining up with TRBD1. Germline lookup yields CDR1 MNHNS and CDR2 SASEGT. V was pared by 7 bases and J by 3 bases, with 14 bases of the junction left unmatched. The CDR3 extends over 16 amino acids. CDR3 region: CASTSPRRDRSYEQYF. CDR3 nucleotide sequence: TGTGCCAGCACCTCTCCTCGGAGGGACAGGAGCTACGAGCAGTACTTC.

In its sample, this clonotype was seen many times. The V gene is TRBV28, the J gene TRBJ2-3; possibly TRBD1 for D (5 bases). CDR1 MDHEN and CDR2 SYDVKM come from the germline V gene. CDR3 length equals 11 residues. The CDR3 sequence: CAAQDTDTQYF. CDR3 DNA: TGTGCGGCACAGGACACAGATACGCAGTATTTT.

The rearrangement links TRBV24-1 to TRBJ2-2; D is uncertain. Per the germline V gene, CDR1 is KGHDR and CDR2 is SFDVKD. Trimming shortened V by 7 bases and J by 4 bases, and 9 bases separated the two germline ends. The CDR3 spans 13 residues. CDR3 nucleotide sequence: TGTGCCACCAGAACAGAATCCACCGGGGAGCTGTTTTTT. Protein: CATRTESTGELFF.

At least ten counts were recorded for this clonotype. The V call is TRBV28, the J call TRBJ1-6, with a weak D call TRBD1 (6 bases). This CDR3 has 17 amino acids. V was trimmed by 6 bases and J by 8 bases, leaving 23 bases between them. Germline assignment: CDR1 MDHEN and CDR2 SYDVKM. DNA of the CDR3: TGTGCCAGCAGCATGACAGGACTGGCGGCGGGGGATTCACCCCTCCACTTT. This sequence encodes CASSMTGLAAGDSPLHF.

This clonotype was seen ten or more times. The chain uses TRBV2 and TRBJ2-7, with no clear D. The length of the CDR3 is 13 residues. Germline assignment: CDR1 SNHLY and CDR2 FYNNEI. Trimming pared 1 base from V and 7 bases from J, leaving 11 bases between. The CDR3 loop reads CASSEEPLMEQYF. Here the CDR3 DNA reads TGTGCCAGCAGTGAAGAGCCCCTCATGGAGCAGTACTTC. The whole variable domain, filled in from reference TRBV2 and TRBJ2-7, reads EPEVTQTPSHQVTQMGQEVILRCVPISNHLYFYWYRQILGQKVEFLVSFYNNEISEKSEIFDDQFSVERPDGSNFTLKIRSTKLEDSAMYFCASSEEPLMEQYFGPGTRLTVT.

The table lists this clonotype with a few counts. The rearrangement links TRBV20-1 to TRBJ2-3, with TRBD2 identical over 11 bases. The V gene end was trimmed by 6 bases and the J gene end by 3 bases; junction bases not matched to a gene: 11. Looked up from germline, CDR1 is DFQATT and CDR2 is SNEGSKA (reference sequence). The CDR3 runs to 16 residues. In nucleotides, the CDR3 is TGCAGTGCCCTGGGACTAGCGGCATGGTCTACAGATACGCAGTATTTT. Protein product: CSALGLAAWSTDTQYF.

A few counts support this clonotype. V gene TRBV4-1 combines with J gene TRBJ1-2; D is ambiguous. The CDR3 is 13 residues long. Germline CDR1 MGHRA, CDR2 YSYEKL. V lost 4 bases to trimming and J lost 6 bases, with 12 bases between them. CDR3 amino acids: CASSPYLGDGYTF. In DNA, the CDR3 is TGCGCCAGCAGCCCCTACCTTGGGGATGGCTACACCTTC.

The V gene is TRBV7-9, the J gene TRBJ2-1; D remains ambiguous. The CDR3 contains 14 residues. V lost 0 bases and J 5 bases, leaving 8 bases between the germline ends. Germline-derived CDR1 and CDR2 are SEHNR and FQNEAQ (reference sequence). CDR3 loop: CASSLASWDNEQFF. In nucleotides, the CDR3 is TGTGCCAGCAGCTTAGCGTCCTGGGACAATGAGCAGTTCTTC.

The chain links TRBV29-1 to TRBJ2-3, with 12 bases aligning to TRBD2. The CDR3 spans 14 residues. The V segment lost 5 bases and the J segment 3 bases; nucleotides outside the gene matches: 3. CDR1 SQVTM and CDR2 ANQGSEA come from the germline V gene. The CDR3, as DNA: TGCAGCGTTACCGGGACTAGCGGGACAGATACGCAGTATTTT. Its translation is CSVTGTSGTDTQYF.

Only a few counts were recorded for this clonotype. V and J are TRBV19 and TRBJ2-7; D unclear. Trimming took off 1 base at V and 1 base at J, with 11 bases between the two ends. Germline CDR1 reads LNHDA; CDR2 reads SQIVND (reference sequence). The CDR3 runs to 15 residues. The CDR3 spells CASSIVPAGSYEQYF. The CDR3 region has the DNA TGTGCCAGTAGTATAGTGCCTGCAGGTTCCTACGAGCAGTACTTC.

This clonotype occurred many times. The rearrangement uses TRBV12-3 or TRBV12-4 and TRBJ2-7; a possible D gene is TRBD1 (6 bases). The CDR3 spans 15 residues. The ends were cut back, 3 bases at V and 0 bases at J, with 12 bases in the middle. The DNA of the CDR3 is TGTGCCAGCAGTTTCCGGGACATCCACTCCTACGAGCAGTACTTC. It translates to CASSFRDIHSYEQYF.

This clonotype was recorded at least ten times. The rearrangement links TRBV5-5 to TRBJ2-1, with 12 bases fitting TRBD1. The germline V gene encodes CDR1 SGHKS and CDR2 YYEKEE (reference sequence). With 3 bases clipped from V and 9 bases from J, the junction kept 10 bases outside the gene matches. The CDR3 is 16 amino acids. In DNA, the CDR3 is TGTGCCAGCAGCTGGGTACCGGGACAGGGGGCATTTGAGCAGTTCTTC. Its protein is CASSWVPGQGAFEQFF.

This clonotype was picked up many times. The gene calls are TRBV29-1 and TRBJ2-5, with 10 bases fitting TRBD2. V was pared by 7 bases and J by 4 bases, with 3 bases of the junction left unmatched. In germline, CDR1 is SQVTM, CDR2 ANQGSEA. This CDR3 region has 12 residues. CDR3 loop: CSARLAGETQYF. CDR3 DNA: TGCAGCGCCAGACTAGCGGGAGAGACCCAGTACTTC.

In its sample, this clonotype was seen many times. J is TRBJ2-3 and V is TRBV5-1; D is unresolved. CDR3 size: 14 residues. V dropped 0 bases and J dropped 6 bases, with 11 bases sitting between them. CDR1 and CDR2 (germline): SGHRS, YFSETQ. DNA for the CDR3: TGCGCCAGCAGCTTGGAGGTGGTTTTGGATACGCAGTATTTT. It specifies CASSLEVVLDTQYF. The complete variable domain, with remaining parts taken from reference TRBV5-1 and TRBJ2-3, reads KAGVTQTPRYLIKTRGQQVTLSCSPISGHRSVSWYQQTPGQGLQFLFEYFSETQRNKGNFPGRFSGRQFSNSRSEMNVSTLELGDSALYLCASSLEVVLDTQYFGPGTRLTVL.

As concerns this clonotype: The junction departs from germline at one end; a sequencing error may be responsible. The J gene is TRBJ2-7, the V gene TRBV7-2; D might be TRBD1 (5 bases). The length of the CDR3 is 13 residues. Germline CDR1 and CDR2: SGHTA and FQGNSA. As DNA, the CDR3 is TGCGCCAGCAGCCGAACAGGTACTACAGAGCAGTACTTC. Amino acids: CASSRTGTTEQYF.

In this sample, this clonotype turned up many times. The chain is built from TRBV27 and TRBJ2-7; TRBD1 matches 11 bases. Germline V gene lookup returns CDR1 MNHEY and CDR2 SMNVEV (reference sequence). This CDR3 spans 14 amino acids. Trimming cost V 5 bases and J 3 bases; bases outside gene matches: 3. DNA for the CDR3: TGTGCCAGCAGTACGGACAGGGGGCACTACGAGCAGTACTTC. Translating it yields CASSTDRGHYEQYF.

A few counts support this clonotype. The chain combines TRBV27 with TRBJ2-7; D is perhaps TRBD1 (7 bases). CDR1 and CDR2 from the germline V gene are MNHEY and SMNVEV (reference sequence). CDR3 length equals 14 residues. The germline V and J ends were trimmed by 3 bases and 5 bases, with 14 bases remaining between them. CDR3 residues: CASSFVGGGDEQYF. The CDR3 DNA reads TGTGCCAGCAGTTTTGTAGGGGGCGGGGACGAGCAGTACTTC.